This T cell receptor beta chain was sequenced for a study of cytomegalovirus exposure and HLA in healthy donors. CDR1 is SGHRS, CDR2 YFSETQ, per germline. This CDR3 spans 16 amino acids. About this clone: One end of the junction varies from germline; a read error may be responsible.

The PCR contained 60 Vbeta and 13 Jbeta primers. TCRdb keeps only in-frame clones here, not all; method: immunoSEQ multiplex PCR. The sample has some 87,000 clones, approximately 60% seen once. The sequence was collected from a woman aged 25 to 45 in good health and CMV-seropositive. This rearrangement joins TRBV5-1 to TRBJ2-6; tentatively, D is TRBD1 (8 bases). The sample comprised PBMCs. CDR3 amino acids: CASSLAGQGGANVLPF. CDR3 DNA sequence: TGCGCCAGCAGCTTGGCCGGACAGGGAGGGGCCAACGTCCTGCCTTTC.